The clone carrying this T cell receptor beta chain came up once. Its target is unknown. Original analysis: Junction-only sequences without quality scores came from ImmunoSEQ, so filtering differed. Sequencing used immunoSEQ multiplex PCR; TCRdb keeps in-frame clones, though not all of them. V, J and clone size reflect that table, while D and trimming were determined from the DNA. The profile shows more than 1.2 million clones, roughly 98.5% of them singletons. The entry originates in a study of shared clonotypes between healthy human individuals. Germline V gene lookup returns CDR1 LNHNV and CDR2 YYDKDF (reference sequence). The CDR3 is 14 residues long. V was shortened by 3 bases and J by 8 bases, with 17 bases between the two germline ends. General study findings and limits: Unshared clonotypes carried lower generation probabilities than those common to all four donors. With a few donors compared, roughly 5% of naive CD4 clonotypes were shared. The represented genetic and exposure-history diversity was limited by the small number of donors.

The gene calls are TRBV15 and TRBJ2-7; a weak D match, TRBD1 (6 bases). The clonotype comes from a young man in good health. Sequenced input: naive CD4+ T cells sorted from blood. Subset meaning: CD45RA+ positively selected. CDR3 sequence: CATSSGFRGVQQYF. The CDR3 DNA follows: TGTGCCACCAGCAGTGGATTCAGGGGCGTTCAGCAGTACTTC.